The T cell receptor beta chain described here comes from a study of T cells in Graves' hyperthyroidism and ophthalmopathy. The study's findings and limits: With a median lead of 6.5 months before onset, the model predicted ophthalmopathy.

A remark on this clonotype: Its antigen is still unknown.

Individuals with ophthalmopathy presented a Clinical Activity Score of at least 3, a NOSPECS grade of at least 4 and a duration under 3 months. Patients were excluded for uncontrolled infection, other autoimmune disease, pregnancy or lactation. The V end was cut by 2 bases, the J end by 4 bases, with 13 bases between. The CDR3 length is 15 residues. Amplification of TCR beta CDR3 regions was performed using RNA transcripts as template. TCR CDR3 underwent first-round RT-PCR with the HTBI primer set. TCRdb redid the calling of the multiplex PCR reads with MiXCR, one entry per CDR3 protein. The table has approximately 380,000 distinct CDR3 sequences, about 18% seen once.

The J gene is TRBJ2-3, the V gene TRBV12-3 or TRBV12-4; D is perhaps TRBD2 (6 bases). The TCR comes from a man younger than 35 with Graves' ophthalmopathy. The specimen sequenced was blood. The CDR3 DNA reads TGTGCCAGCAGTTTACCTGGAGGGGCCCCAGATACGCAGTATTTT. This sequence encodes CASSLPGGAPDTQYF.